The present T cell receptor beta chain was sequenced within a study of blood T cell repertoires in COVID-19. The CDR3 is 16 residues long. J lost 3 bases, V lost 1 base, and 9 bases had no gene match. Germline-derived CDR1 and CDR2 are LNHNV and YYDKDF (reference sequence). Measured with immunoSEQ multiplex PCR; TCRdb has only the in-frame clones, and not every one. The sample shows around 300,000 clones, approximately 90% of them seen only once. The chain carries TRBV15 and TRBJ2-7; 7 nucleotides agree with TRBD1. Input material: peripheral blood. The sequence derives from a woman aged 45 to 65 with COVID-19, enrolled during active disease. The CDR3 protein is CATSRGSDRVIYEQYF. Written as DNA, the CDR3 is TGTGCCACCAGCAGAGGCAGCGACAGGGTAATCTACGAGCAGTACTTC.